This T cell receptor (beta chain) was sequenced during a study of OX40 agonist ivuxolimab in advanced cancers. Profiled with immunoSEQ multiplex PCR; TCRdb holds only in-frame clones, not every one. The table lists tens of thousands of clones, approximately 90% of them singletons, with about 7.2% in the top ten. Notes on this clone: Antigen: not known.

The ends lost 4 bases at V and 5 bases at J; junction bases unmatched: 14. The germline gives CDR1 LGHNA, CDR2 YNFKEQ. The CDR3 consists of 17 residues. Findings and limits, study-wide: On average, CD8+ T cells showed a greater number of expanded clones than CD4+. Some patients without response likewise showed low normalized clonal expansion.

The material was CD4+ or CD8+ T cells sorted from blood, obtained in a trial of the OX40 agonist ivuxolimab. The source is an adult with an advanced solid tumor such as melanoma, head and neck, liver or kidney cancer. The chain carries TRBV4-2 and TRBJ2-7, with 10 bases fitting TRBD1. The CDR3 loop reads CASSRILRTGGEDEQYF. CDR3 in DNA: TGTGCCAGCAGCCGGATTTTACGGACAGGGGGAGAGGACGAGCAGTACTTC.